The rows below give T cell receptor beta chains drawn from one sample of a study of T-cell reconstitution after alpha-beta-depleted transplantation in children. TCRdb independently ran MiXCR on the PCR reads; one entry per CDR3 protein. The data contain about 590,000 distinct CDR3 sequences, approximately 13% of them singletons. The sequenced sample was PBMCs, mostly from graft donor cells, obtained 360 days after TCRalphabeta/CD19-depleted stem cell transplant. Every receptor here comes from a male patient under 18 who had a stem cell transplant for acute myeloid leukemia, so the T cells may come from the graft donor. The conserved cysteine and the conserved F or W are not part of the CDR3 here. The order of the fields is V gene, CDR3 length, J gene, CDR3 protein.

>TRBV9|14|TRBJ2-2
ASSGGRLLGIGELF
>TRBV28|11|TRBJ2-5
ASSTPFGETQY
>TRBV29-1|9|TRBJ1-1
SVDPGAEAF
>TRBV9|11|TRBJ1-1
ASSVSRDTEAF
>TRBV9|14|TRBJ2-5
ASSVGEGTVQETQY
>TRBV18|11|TRBJ2-7
ASSPVASYEQY
>TRBV5-5|12|TRBJ2-3
ASSLYRVADTQY
>TRBV20-1|13|TRBJ2-2
SARGLAGVGGELF
>TRBV6-2/TRBV6-3|13|TRBJ2-2
ASRTGTHPTGELF
>TRBV18|10|TRBJ2-1
ASSTGILEQF
>TRBV5-1|16|TRBJ2-1
ASSLEREGPFLYNEQF
>TRBV28|11|TRBJ2-7
ASSAPVTYEQY
>TRBV12-3/TRBV12-4|14|TRBJ2-1
ASRGSGRAPYNEQF
>TRBV7-8|16|TRBJ1-1
ASRPGGAVLRGSTEAF
>TRBV6-2/TRBV6-3|13|TRBJ2-2
ASSPFGTHTGELF
>TRBV10-3|12|TRBJ2-7
AISESTNSYEQY
>TRBV6-2/TRBV6-3|11|TRBJ1-2
ASSYHRVDGYT
>TRBV29-1|12|TRBJ2-3
SVQTGGGTDTQY
>TRBV12-3/TRBV12-4|13|TRBJ2-3
ASSPLASSTDTQY
>TRBV20-1|11|TRBJ2-5
SARGQDQETQY
>TRBV28|12|TRBJ1-5
ASTVWVSNQPQH
>TRBV7-2|15|TRBJ2-5
ASKPHGGLAVQETQY
>TRBV28|15|TRBJ2-1
ASSQRILTGGTNEQF